This T cell receptor beta chain was sequenced during a study of cytomegalovirus exposure and HLA in healthy donors. Broader study findings: Association of a missense DCLRE1C variant with TCR beta V- and J-gene trimming was reported in a later analysis.

The primer mix had 60 Vbeta and 13 Jbeta primers. TCRdb's copy holds only in-frame clones and misses some; the assay was immunoSEQ multiplex PCR. The repertoire has under 200,000 clones, around 80% of them found once; the top ten carry 9.5% to 10%. Notes on this clone: The antigen is undetermined.

The sample taken for sequencing was PBMCs. This receptor was identified in a man aged 18 to 30 in good health and CMV-seropositive.

This CDR3 reads CASSYTRDSHYEQYF. Written as DNA, the CDR3 is TGTGCCAGTAGTTACACCCGGGACAGTCACTACGAGCAGTACTTC. This chain joins TRBV19 and TRBJ2-7; TRBD1 matches 7 bases. This CDR3 is built from 15 residues. With V trimmed by 5 bases and J by 3 bases, 10 bases remained unmatched. Germline assignment: CDR1 LNHDA and CDR2 SQIVND (reference sequence).